A single T cell receptor (beta chain) is shown here with its context. Its target is not known. This sample was taken from a study of shared clonotypes between healthy human individuals. Overall study context: Per-donor plates numbered three CD4 naive, three CD4 memory, two CD8 naive and one CD8 memory. Study results and limitations: With a handful of donors compared, 5% to 5.5% of naive CD4 clonotypes were shared.

V was trimmed by 0 bases and J by 0 bases, leaving 10 bases between them. There are 15 residues in the CDR3. The germline CDR1 and CDR2 sequences are SGHRS and YFSETQ. TCRdb keeps only in-frame clones here, not all; method: immunoSEQ multiplex PCR. The data hold about 180,000 clones, with roughly 93% observed a single time. The receptor's source is a woman in her twenties or thirties in good health. This rearrangement joins TRBV5-1 to TRBJ2-7, with D uncertain. Sequencing was done on a sample of naive CD4+ T cells sorted from blood. Subset: CD45RA+ positively selected. The CDR3: CASSLEGRLSYEQYF. In DNA, the CDR3 is TGCGCCAGCAGCTTGGAGGGCAGACTCTCCTACGAGCAGTACTTC.